A selection of T cell receptor beta chains follows, all from one sample in a study of HIV-infected patients and healthy controls. MiXCR was run by TCRdb on the 5' RACE reads, yielding one entry per CDR3 protein. The table shows some 20,000 distinct CDR3 sequences, with roughly 18% occurring only once. The sequencing input was CD8+ T cells from blood. The receptors derive from a human donor in good health. Both conserved end residues are part of each CDR3. The order of the fields is clone size, J gene, V gene, D gene, CDR3 DNA, CDR3 protein. D genes are given only for firm matches. Clone size is stated in some rows and not others, as once, few, many or a class when expanded.

clone_size: once; j_call: TRBJ2-7; v_call: TRBV10-3; d_call: .; cdr3_nt: TGTGCCATCAGTGAAGGACAGACCTACGAGCAGTACTTC; cdr3_aa: CAISEGQTYEQYF
clone_size: few; j_call: TRBJ1-2; v_call: TRBV9; d_call: .; cdr3_nt: TGTGCCAGCAGCGTAGCTATCTCGAACAGCTATGGCTACACCTTC; cdr3_aa: CASSVAISNSYGYTF
clone_size: .; j_call: TRBJ1-2; v_call: TRBV11-2; d_call: .; cdr3_nt: TGTGCCAGCAGCCCCAACCCCAATAGTGGCTACACCTTC; cdr3_aa: CASSPNPNSGYTF
clone_size: few; j_call: TRBJ2-6; v_call: TRBV19; d_call: .; cdr3_nt: TGTGCCAGTAGTTTAAGAGGGGGGCAAGCTGGGGCCAACGTCCTGACTTTC; cdr3_aa: CASSLRGGQAGANVLTF
clone_size: large; j_call: TRBJ2-3; v_call: TRBV3-1; d_call: TRBD2; cdr3_nt: TGTGCCAGCAGCCTGACTAGCGGGAGAGCAGATACGCAGTATTTT; cdr3_aa: CASSLTSGRADTQYF
clone_size: .; j_call: TRBJ2-5; v_call: TRBV9; d_call: .; cdr3_nt: TGTGCCAGCAGCTTCCAGACTGGGGCAGCCGAGACCCAGTACTTC; cdr3_aa: CASSFQTGAAETQYF
clone_size: few; j_call: TRBJ2-7; v_call: TRBV7-9; d_call: TRBD1; cdr3_nt: TGTGCCAGCAGCCACCGGGACAGGGCCTACGAGCAGTACTTC; cdr3_aa: CASSHRDRAYEQYF
clone_size: few; j_call: TRBJ1-2; v_call: TRBV6-2/TRBV6-3; d_call: .; cdr3_nt: TGTGCCAGCAGTAGCGCCCCGGGGGGCGGCGGCTATGGCTACACCTTC; cdr3_aa: CASSSAPGGGGYGYTF
clone_size: .; j_call: TRBJ2-2; v_call: TRBV27; d_call: TRBD1; cdr3_nt: TGTGCCAGCAGTCATAACAGGGGGCTGGCCGGGGAGCTGTTTTTT; cdr3_aa: CASSHNRGLAGELFF
clone_size: .; j_call: TRBJ2-7; v_call: TRBV11-3; d_call: .; cdr3_nt: TGTGCCAGCAGCTTCGGGGGACTCTCCTACGAGCAGTACTTC; cdr3_aa: CASSFGGLSYEQYF
clone_size: .; j_call: TRBJ1-1; v_call: TRBV5-6; d_call: TRBD1; cdr3_nt: TGTGCCAGCAGCTGGGGGACAGGTCCGACTGAAGCTTTCTTT; cdr3_aa: CASSWGTGPTEAFF
clone_size: many; j_call: TRBJ2-6; v_call: TRBV7-8; d_call: TRBD2; cdr3_nt: TGTGCCAGCAGCTTGGGAGGGGCTGGGGCCAACGTCCTGACTTTC; cdr3_aa: CASSLGGAGANVLTF
clone_size: few; j_call: TRBJ1-5; v_call: TRBV5-5; d_call: .; cdr3_nt: TGTGCCAGCAGTCCTCACCCGGGGGACAATCAGCCCCAGCATTTT; cdr3_aa: CASSPHPGDNQPQHF
clone_size: few; j_call: TRBJ2-2; v_call: TRBV30; d_call: .; cdr3_nt: TGTGCCTGGAGGGACTGGAACACCGGGGAGCTGTTTTTT; cdr3_aa: CAWRDWNTGELFF
clone_size: many; j_call: TRBJ1-2; v_call: TRBV7-3; d_call: .; cdr3_nt: TGTGCCAGCAGCCATACAGGAGACTATGGCTACACCTTC; cdr3_aa: CASSHTGDYGYTF
clone_size: many; j_call: TRBJ1-2; v_call: TRBV29-1; d_call: .; cdr3_nt: TGCAGCGTGGGACGAGAGGGGGAAAACTATGGCTACACCTTC; cdr3_aa: CSVGREGENYGYTF
clone_size: many; j_call: TRBJ2-2; v_call: TRBV7-9; d_call: .; cdr3_nt: TGTGCCAGCAGCTCCCCCGGGGGGCTAACCGGGGAGCTGTTTTTT; cdr3_aa: CASSSPGGLTGELFF
clone_size: few; j_call: TRBJ1-3; v_call: TRBV9; d_call: .; cdr3_nt: TGTGCCAGCAGTCCGACGGGGGCCGGAGGAAACACCATATATTTT; cdr3_aa: CASSPTGAGGNTIYF
clone_size: few; j_call: TRBJ2-7; v_call: TRBV5-6; d_call: TRBD1; cdr3_nt: TGTGCCAGCAGCCCACAGGGGGATTCCTACGAGCAGTACTTC; cdr3_aa: CASSPQGDSYEQYF
clone_size: few; j_call: TRBJ1-1; v_call: TRBV6-5; d_call: TRBD1; cdr3_nt: TGTGCCAGCAGTCGGACAGGGGGCTACACTGAAGCTTTCTTT; cdr3_aa: CASSRTGGYTEAFF
clone_size: few; j_call: TRBJ2-7; v_call: TRBV7-9; d_call: TRBD2; cdr3_nt: TGTGCCAGCAGCGAACCGGGAGGCTACGAGCAGTACTTC; cdr3_aa: CASSEPGGYEQYF
clone_size: many; j_call: TRBJ2-3; v_call: TRBV29-1; d_call: TRBD2; cdr3_nt: TGCAGCGTCGCCGGGACTAGCGGGGGGAGGGGAGATACGCAGTATTTT; cdr3_aa: CSVAGTSGGRGDTQYF
clone_size: .; j_call: TRBJ2-5; v_call: TRBV11-2; d_call: TRBD2; cdr3_nt: TGTGCCAGCAGCTCGACTAGCGGGGTACGCCAAGAGACCCAGTACTTC; cdr3_aa: CASSSTSGVRQETQYF
clone_size: many; j_call: TRBJ2-5; v_call: TRBV6-5; d_call: .; cdr3_nt: TGTGCCAGCAGTTACGACGGGGGAGAGACCCAGTACTTC; cdr3_aa: CASSYDGGETQYF
clone_size: .; j_call: TRBJ2-3; v_call: TRBV19; d_call: .; cdr3_nt: TGTGCCAGTGGCTGGTCGTGGGGGCGGACAGATACGCAGTATTTT; cdr3_aa: CASGWSWGRTDTQYF
clone_size: few; j_call: TRBJ2-1; v_call: TRBV6-2/TRBV6-3; d_call: TRBD2; cdr3_nt: TGTGCCAGCAGGACTAGCGGGGGCTACAATGAGCAGTTCTTC; cdr3_aa: CASRTSGGYNEQFF
clone_size: .; j_call: TRBJ1-5; v_call: TRBV11-2; d_call: TRBD1; cdr3_nt: TGTGCCAGCAGCTTGGGGACAGGGAGCAATCAGCCCCAGCATTTT; cdr3_aa: CASSLGTGSNQPQHF
clone_size: few; j_call: TRBJ2-3; v_call: TRBV20-1; d_call: .; cdr3_nt: TGCAGTGCTTACCCCAGAAACAGGGAAACAGATACGCAGTATTTT; cdr3_aa: CSAYPRNRETDTQYF
clone_size: .; j_call: TRBJ2-7; v_call: TRBV20-1; d_call: .; cdr3_nt: TGCAGTGCTAGAGGTGGCGCGGATTTTAGGGGCCGCGAGCAGTACTTC; cdr3_aa: CSARGGADFRGREQYF
clone_size: few; j_call: TRBJ1-1; v_call: TRBV29-1; d_call: .; cdr3_nt: TGCAGCGTGCCCGAGGAGGGGGCTGAAGCTTTCTTT; cdr3_aa: CSVPEEGAEAFF
clone_size: .; j_call: TRBJ2-4; v_call: TRBV1; d_call: .; cdr3_nt: TGCACCAGCAGCCAAGTCCCCCCGACAGGGGCGGTTGCCAAAAACATTCAGTACTTC; cdr3_aa: CTSSQVPPTGAVAKNIQYF
clone_size: many; j_call: TRBJ2-2; v_call: TRBV6-6; d_call: .; cdr3_nt: TGTGCCAGCCGCACCGGTGGGGGGGAGCTGTTTTTT; cdr3_aa: CASRTGGGELFF
clone_size: many; j_call: TRBJ1-1; v_call: TRBV29-1; d_call: .; cdr3_nt: TGCAGCGTCGGGAACACTGAAGCTTTCTTT; cdr3_aa: CSVGNTEAFF
clone_size: .; j_call: TRBJ2-3; v_call: TRBV5-6; d_call: .; cdr3_nt: TGTGCCAGCAAGGAGGGGAGCGATACGCAGTATTTT; cdr3_aa: CASKEGSDTQYF
clone_size: few; j_call: TRBJ1-2; v_call: TRBV7-9; d_call: .; cdr3_nt: TGTGCCAGCAGCTCACCGGACAGAACTAACTATGGCTACACCTTC; cdr3_aa: CASSSPDRTNYGYTF
clone_size: .; j_call: TRBJ1-4; v_call: TRBV9; d_call: .; cdr3_nt: TGTGCCAGCAGCGTAGGTGGAGTTCCCACAACTAATGAAAAACTGTTTTTT; cdr3_aa: CASSVGGVPTTNEKLFF
clone_size: few; j_call: TRBJ1-1; v_call: TRBV4-2; d_call: .; cdr3_nt: TGTGCCAGCAGCCAGACGGGGGCGGTTGATGAAGCTTTCTTT; cdr3_aa: CASSQTGAVDEAFF
clone_size: few; j_call: TRBJ1-1; v_call: TRBV27; d_call: .; cdr3_nt: TGTGCCAGCACCACGACAACGAACACTGAAGCTTTCTTT; cdr3_aa: CASTTTTNTEAFF
clone_size: .; j_call: TRBJ1-6; v_call: TRBV4-3; d_call: .; cdr3_nt: TGCGCCAGCAGCCAAGATCGGGGACATAATTATAATTCACCCCTCCACTTT; cdr3_aa: CASSQDRGHNYNSPLHF
clone_size: few; j_call: TRBJ1-2; v_call: TRBV4-3; d_call: .; cdr3_nt: TGCGCCAGCAGCCAAGAAGTTACGGGGAGGATCTACACCTTC; cdr3_aa: CASSQEVTGRIYTF
clone_size: few; j_call: TRBJ2-3; v_call: TRBV11-2; d_call: .; cdr3_nt: TGTGCCAGCAGCCGACCGGGTAGTGTGCAGACAGATACGCAGTATTTT; cdr3_aa: CASSRPGSVQTDTQYF
clone_size: many; j_call: TRBJ2-7; v_call: TRBV6-5; d_call: .; cdr3_nt: TGTGCCAGCAGTTACTCTACCTCCTACGAGCAGTACTTC; cdr3_aa: CASSYSTSYEQYF
clone_size: few; j_call: TRBJ2-1; v_call: TRBV29-1; d_call: .; cdr3_nt: TGCAGCGTTGATTTGGCAGGGAGGAATGAGCAGTTCTTC; cdr3_aa: CSVDLAGRNEQFF
clone_size: .; j_call: TRBJ2-4; v_call: TRBV6-5; d_call: .; cdr3_nt: TGTGCCAGCAGTTACTCGTCAGGACCTGGGTCAGGAGACATTCAGTACTTC; cdr3_aa: CASSYSSGPGSGDIQYF
clone_size: .; j_call: TRBJ1-2; v_call: TRBV13; d_call: TRBD1; cdr3_nt: TGTGCCAGCAGCTTAAGGGGCCTGACAGGGCCTGGTGGTAACTATGGCTACACCTTC; cdr3_aa: CASSLRGLTGPGGNYGYTF